This T cell receptor beta chain was recorded in a study of blood T cell repertoires in COVID-19. The overall study: PBMCs, B-cell-depleted T cells, or T cells provided the cDNA or gDNA that made up the material.

TCRdb's table, derived via immunoSEQ multiplex PCR, lists solely in-frame clones and lacks some. The profile shows 55,000 to 80,000 clones, approximately 85% of them singletons. V lost 1 base, J lost 0 bases, and 10 bases lay in between. Germline loops: CDR1 MNHNS, CDR2 SASEGT. The CDR3 has 16 residues. The sample taken for sequencing was peripheral blood. This sequence originates from a man in his fifties with acute or convalescent COVID-19. The V and J genes are TRBV6-1 and TRBJ2-1, with no clear D. CDR3: CASSEDYRPSYNEQFF. In DNA, the CDR3 is TGTGCCAGCAGTGAAGATTACAGACCCTCCTACAATGAGCAGTTCTTC.